Each of the 20 T cell receptor beta chains below was sequenced from the same sample in a study of blood T cell repertoires in COVID-19. Generated by immunoSEQ multiplex PCR, the TCRdb table keeps only in-frame clones and is missing some. Of just over 150,000 clones in the sample, 75% to 90% were seen once. The sample was peripheral blood. Receptors originate from a man aged 55 to 69 with acute or convalescent COVID-19.

In its sample, this clone was seen a few times. The chain employs TRBV6-5 and TRBJ1-3; D is uncertain. V gave up 5 bases and J gave up 0 bases, with 8 bases separating them. Germline V gene sequence: CDR1 MNHEY, CDR2 SVGAGI. This CDR3 region has 14 residues. CDR3 nucleotide sequence: TGTGCCAGCAGTACCAGCGCCTCTGGAAACACCATATATTTT. Amino acids: CASSTSASGNTIYF.

The chain couples TRBV7-9 to TRBJ2-5; possible D gene TRBD2, 5 bases. The CDR3 length is 13 residues. V was pared by 5 bases and J by 9 bases, with 16 bases between. Per germline, CDR1 SEHNR and CDR2 FQNEAQ (reference sequence). CDR3 in DNA: TGTGCCAGCAGCGAGGTCGGGGTGCGACCCCAGTACTTC. This sequence encodes CASSEVGVRPQYF.

The rearrangement joins TRBV4-1 to TRBJ2-7, with D perhaps TRBD1 (6 bases). From germline, CDR1 is MGHRA and CDR2 YSYEKL. This CDR3 is 13 amino acids long. Trimming took off 1 base at V and 4 bases at J, with 8 bases between the two ends. CDR3 in DNA: TGCGCCAGCAGCCAAGCTCAGGGGTACGAGCAGTACTTC. It codes for CASSQAQGYEQYF.

This sequence joins TRBV5-1 and TRBJ2-3, with D possibly being TRBD1 (5 bases). Germline-derived CDR1 and CDR2 are SGHRS and YFSETQ. The CDR3 is made up of 15 amino acids. The ends were cut back, 0 bases at V and 0 bases at J, with 8 bases in the middle. CDR3 DNA: TGCGCCAGCAGCTTGGGAGGACATAGCACAGATACGCAGTATTTT. It codes for CASSLGGHSTDTQYF.

The chain couples TRBV6-6 to TRBJ2-7; TRBD1 matches at 9 bases. Germline V gene sequence: CDR1 MNHNY, CDR2 SVGAGI (reference sequence). This CDR3 spans 12 amino acids. The junction had 4 bases not matched to a gene; V was cut back by 4 bases and J by 9 bases. DNA for the CDR3: TGTGCCAGCAGTTCTACAGGGGGCGGGCAGTACTTC. Protein: CASSSTGGGQYF.

The chain links TRBV9 to TRBJ1-4, with 8 bases lining up with TRBD1. The CDR3 runs 15 residues. The germline gives CDR1 SGDLS, CDR2 YYNGEE. V lost 0 bases and J lost 4; bases outside the gene matches: 2. CDR3 residues: CASSVGTGSNEKLFF. The CDR3 region has the DNA TGTGCCAGCAGCGTAGGGACAGGGAGTAATGAAAAACTGTTTTTT.

This clone was counted a few times. This rearrangement joins TRBV3-1 (or the pseudogene TRBV3-2) to TRBJ2-4, with TRBD2 matching over 12 bases. Trimming at V came to 0 bases and at J to 0 bases, leaving 12 bases not matched to a gene. This CDR3 contains 21 residues. CDR1 LGHDT and CDR2 YNNKEL come from the germline V gene (reference sequence). The DNA for the CDR3 is TGTGCCAGCAGCCAAGATGGGGCGGCTAGCGGGAGGGGACTAGCCAAAAACATTCAGTACTTC. It codes for CASSQDGAASGRGLAKNIQYF.

This clone was observed a few times. The gene calls are TRBV4-1 and TRBJ1-2; D is possibly TRBD1 (6 bases). The CDR3 sequence is 15 residues long. Germline CDR1 and CDR2: MGHRA and YSYEKL. Trimming cost V 0 bases and J 7 bases, with 15 bases left between them. This chain's CDR3 is CASSQDLTGWRGYTF. CDR3 in DNA: TGCGCCAGCAGCCAAGATCTCACAGGGTGGCGTGGCTACACCTTC.

The V gene is TRBV19, the J gene TRBJ2-2; 15 positions match TRBD2. V lost 4 bases to trimming and J lost 9 bases; unmatched junction nucleotides: 6. The CDR3 runs 16 residues. Germline-derived CDR1 and CDR2 are LNHDA and SQIVND (reference sequence). The CDR3 coding sequence is TGTGCCAGTAGTACAGTCGGGACTAGCGGGGGGAGGGAGCTGTTTTTT. Residues: CASSTVGTSGGRELFF.

V and J are TRBV11-3 and TRBJ2-3; no clear D gene. This CDR3 is 13 amino acids long. CDR1 is SGHNT and CDR2 is YENEEA in the germline V gene. V was pared by 1 base and J by 4 bases, with 6 bases between. CDR3 sequence (DNA): TGTGCCAGCAGCTTAGGAGGCTCAGATACGCAGTATTTT. Translation gives CASSLGGSDTQYF.

This rearrangement joins TRBV6-6 to TRBJ2-2, with D maybe TRBD2 (6 bases). CDR3 size: 16 residues. The germline CDR1 and CDR2 sequences are MNHNY and SVGAGI (reference sequence). The V end was cut by 7 bases, the J end by 3 bases, with 18 bases between. CDR3 nucleotides: TGTGCCAGCAAGCCAAGGGGCGGGATAGACACCGGGGAGCTGTTTTTT. Translated: CASKPRGGIDTGELFF.

The gene calls are TRBV6-1 and TRBJ2-3; 8 nucleotides align to TRBD2. The CDR3 sequence is 17 residues long. From germline, CDR1 is MNHNS and CDR2 SASEGT. Trimming removed 2 bases from V and 0 bases from J; junction bases left unmatched: 7. The CDR3 bases are TGTGCCAGCAGTGAACAACGGGTAGCGGGGAGCACAGATACGCAGTATTTT. This codes for CASSEQRVAGSTDTQYF.

This chain uses TRBV16 with TRBJ1-3; D not certain. CDR3 length: 15 residues. Germline V lookup: CDR1 KGHSY, CDR2 FQNENV. V gave up 4 bases and J gave up 1 base, with 11 bases separating them. The DNA for the CDR3 is TGTGCCAGCAGCCCCGACCGAGGGTCTGGAAACACCATATATTTT. Residues: CASSPDRGSGNTIYF.

The chain is built from TRBV19 and TRBJ2-3, with no clear D. The length of the CDR3 is 13 residues. V gave up 9 bases and J gave up 1 base, with 11 bases separating them. The germline gives CDR1 LNHDA, CDR2 SQIVND (reference sequence). The CDR3 region is CASLPAGTDTQYF. CDR3 in DNA: TGTGCCAGCCTCCCGGCGGGCACAGATACGCAGTATTTT.

This chain joins TRBV29-1 and TRBJ2-3, with a weak D call TRBD1 (5 bases). The CDR3 consists of 17 residues. Germline V gives CDR1 SQVTM, CDR2 ANQGSEA. Deletions cut 4 bases from V and 1 base from J, with 21 bases between. The CDR3 loop is CSVVLKGITWGTDTQYF. CDR3 nucleotide sequence: TGCAGCGTTGTCCTAAAGGGGATCACGTGGGGCACAGATACGCAGTATTTT.

V and J are TRBV5-1 and TRBJ1-4, with 7 bases that match TRBD1. CDR1 is SGHRS, CDR2 YFSETQ, per germline. Trimming took 0 bases from V and 8 from J; bases not matched to a gene: 10. The CDR3 extends over 16 amino acids. The CDR3 DNA reads TGCGCCAGCAGCTTGGCCGGTGGAGGGGGCTGGGAAAAACTGTTTTTT. Encoded protein: CASSLAGGGGWEKLFF.

This clone was found a few times. CDR3 coding DNA: TGTGCCAGCAGCCCAACGGGACAGGGGAACACCATATATTTT. The encoded protein is CASSPTGQGNTIYF. The chain has TRBV3-1 (or the pseudogene TRBV3-2) and TRBJ1-3; 10 bases fit TRBD1. The CDR3 has 14 residues. V lost 4 bases and J lost 7; bases outside the gene matches: 4. Germline assignment: CDR1 LGHDT and CDR2 YNNKEL (reference sequence).

This chain joins TRBV6-4 and TRBJ2-2, with 7 positions matching TRBD1. V dropped 3 bases and J dropped 3; count of bases not matched to a gene: 1. CDR1 MRHNA and CDR2 SNTAGT come from the germline V gene. CDR3 length: 14 amino acids. The CDR3 region is CASSEGQHTGELFF. In DNA form, the CDR3 reads TGTGCCAGCAGTGAGGGACAGCACACCGGGGAGCTGTTTTTT.

The rearrangement links TRBV3-1 (or the pseudogene TRBV3-2) to TRBJ2-1; 12 bases are shared with TRBD1. The CDR3 contains 16 residues. Germline trimming cut 4 bases from V and 7 bases from J; bases unmatched to any gene: 8. Germline lookup yields CDR1 LGHDT and CDR2 YNNKEL (reference sequence). Here the CDR3 reads CASSPTKGQGANEQFF. DNA of the CDR3: TGTGCCAGCAGCCCTACCAAGGGACAGGGGGCAAATGAGCAGTTCTTC.

The V call is TRBV5-4, the J call TRBJ2-5; the match to TRBD1 covers 11 bases. Losses at the gene ends were 0 bases for V and 5 bases for J; bases not matched to a gene: 12. This CDR3 has 18 amino acids. Per the germline V gene, CDR1 is SGHNT and CDR2 is YYREEE (reference sequence). The CDR3, as DNA: TGTGCCAGCAGCTTGGCAAGGGACAGGGGGATCGGGGGGGAGACCCAGTACTTC. This codes for CASSLARDRGIGGETQYF.